This TCR beta chain was obtained from a study of tumor-infiltrating lymphocytes in oesophageal squamous cell carcinoma. Germline V gene lookup returns CDR1 SGHVS and CDR2 FQNEAQ. This CDR3 region has 15 residues. TCRdb re-called the PCR reads with MiXCR, one entry per CDR3 protein. Here the sample spans approximately 19,000 distinct CDR3 sequences, approximately 46% being singletons. This TCR came from a male donor with esophageal squamous cell carcinoma. This chain links TRBV7-8 with TRBJ2-4; the D is unclear. The J call may be faulty, since TRBJ2-7 better matches the DNA end. Sequencing was carried out using esophageal tumor tissue. The CDR3 spells CASSLAFSVVDEQYF. The CDR3 coding sequence is TGTGCCAGCAGCTTAGCTTTTTCAGTAGTGGACGAGCAGTACTTC.